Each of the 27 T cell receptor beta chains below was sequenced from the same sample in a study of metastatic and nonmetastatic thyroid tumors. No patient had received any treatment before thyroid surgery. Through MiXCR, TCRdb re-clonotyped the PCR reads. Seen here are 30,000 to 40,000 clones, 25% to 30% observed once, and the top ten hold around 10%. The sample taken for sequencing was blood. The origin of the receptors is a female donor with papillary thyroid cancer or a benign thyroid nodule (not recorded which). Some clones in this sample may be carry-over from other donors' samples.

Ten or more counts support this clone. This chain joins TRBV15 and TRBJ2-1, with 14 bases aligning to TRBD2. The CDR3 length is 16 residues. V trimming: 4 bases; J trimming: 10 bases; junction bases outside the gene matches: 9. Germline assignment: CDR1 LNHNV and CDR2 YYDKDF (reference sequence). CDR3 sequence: CATSISGTSGRGEQFF. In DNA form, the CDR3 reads TGTGCCACCAGCATCTCCGGGACTAGCGGGAGAGGCGAGCAGTTCTTC.

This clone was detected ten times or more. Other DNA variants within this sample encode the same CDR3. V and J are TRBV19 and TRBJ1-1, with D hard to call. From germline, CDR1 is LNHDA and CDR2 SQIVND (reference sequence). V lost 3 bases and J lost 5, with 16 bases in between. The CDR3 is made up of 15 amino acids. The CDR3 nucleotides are TGTGCCAGTAGTATCCGGGGAAGAGGGAATACTGAAGCTTTCTTT. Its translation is CASSIRGRGNTEAFF.

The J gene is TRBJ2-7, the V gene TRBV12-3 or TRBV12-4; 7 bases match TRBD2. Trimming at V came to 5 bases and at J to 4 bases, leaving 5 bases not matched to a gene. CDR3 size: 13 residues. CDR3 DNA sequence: TGTGCCAGCAGTCGACTAGCTCTATACGAGCAGTACTTC. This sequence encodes CASSRLALYEQYF.

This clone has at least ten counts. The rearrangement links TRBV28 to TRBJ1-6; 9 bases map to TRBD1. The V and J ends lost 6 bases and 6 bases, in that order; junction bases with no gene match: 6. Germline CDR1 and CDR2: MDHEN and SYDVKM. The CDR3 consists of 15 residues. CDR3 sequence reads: CASRGPGQGNSPLHF. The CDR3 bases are TGTGCCAGCAGGGGGCCGGGACAGGGTAATTCACCCCTCCACTTT.

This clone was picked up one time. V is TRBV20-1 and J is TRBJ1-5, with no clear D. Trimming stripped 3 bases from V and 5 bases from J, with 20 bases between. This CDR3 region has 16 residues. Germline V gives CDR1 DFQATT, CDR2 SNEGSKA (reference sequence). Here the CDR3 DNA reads TGCAGTGCTAGGCCTGGGAGAGGGAGAAGGGATCAGCCCCAGCATTTT. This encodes CSARPGRGRRDQPQHF.

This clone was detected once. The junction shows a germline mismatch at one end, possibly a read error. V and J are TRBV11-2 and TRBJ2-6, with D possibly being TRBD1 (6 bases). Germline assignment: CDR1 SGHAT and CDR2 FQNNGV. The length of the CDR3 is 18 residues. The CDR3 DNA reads TGTGCCAGCAGCTTGGGCCTACAGGGAATAGTTGGGTCCAACGTCCTGACTTTC. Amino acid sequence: CASSLGLQGIVGSNVLTF.

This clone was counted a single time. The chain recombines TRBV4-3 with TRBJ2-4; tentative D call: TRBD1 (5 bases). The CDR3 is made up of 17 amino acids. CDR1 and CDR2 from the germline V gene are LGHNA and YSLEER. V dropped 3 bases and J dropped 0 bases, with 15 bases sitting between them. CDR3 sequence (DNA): TGCGCCAGCAGCCAGACCTCGGCAGGGAAAGCCAAAAACATTCAGTACTTC. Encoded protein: CASSQTSAGKAKNIQYF.

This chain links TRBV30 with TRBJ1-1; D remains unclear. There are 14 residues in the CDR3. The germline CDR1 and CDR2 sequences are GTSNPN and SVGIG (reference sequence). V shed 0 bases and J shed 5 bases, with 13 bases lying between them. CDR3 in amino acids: CAWSVRGWSTEAFF. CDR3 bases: TGTGCCTGGAGTGTACGTGGGTGGAGTACTGAAGCTTTCTTT.

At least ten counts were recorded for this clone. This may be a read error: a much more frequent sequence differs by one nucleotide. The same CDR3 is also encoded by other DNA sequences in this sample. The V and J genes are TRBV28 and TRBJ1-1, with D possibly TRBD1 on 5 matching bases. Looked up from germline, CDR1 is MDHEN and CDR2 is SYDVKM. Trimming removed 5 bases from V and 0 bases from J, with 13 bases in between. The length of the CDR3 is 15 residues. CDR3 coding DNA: TGTGCCAGCAGTCCGGGGGGTTTCATGAACACTGAAGCTTTCTTT. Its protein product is CASSPGGFMNTEAFF. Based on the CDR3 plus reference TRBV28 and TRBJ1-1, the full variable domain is DVKVTQSSRYLVKRTGEKVFLECVQDMDHENMFWYRQDPGLGLRLIYFSYDVKMKEKGDIPEGYSVSREKKERFSLILESASTNQTSMYLCASSPGGFMNTEAFFGQGTRLTVV.

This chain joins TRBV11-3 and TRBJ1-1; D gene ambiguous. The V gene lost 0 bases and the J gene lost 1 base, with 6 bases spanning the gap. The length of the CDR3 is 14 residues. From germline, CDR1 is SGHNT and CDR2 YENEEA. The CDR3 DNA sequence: TGTGCCAGCAGCTTAGATCAAGGGAACACTGAAGCTTTCTTT. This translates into CASSLDQGNTEAFF. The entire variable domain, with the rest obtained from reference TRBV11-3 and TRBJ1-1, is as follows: EAGVVQSPRYKIIEKKQPVAFWCNPISGHNTLYWYLQNLGQGPELLIRYENEEAVDDSQLPKDRFSAERLKGVDSTLKIQPAELGDSAVYLCASSLDQGNTEAFFGQGTRLTVV.

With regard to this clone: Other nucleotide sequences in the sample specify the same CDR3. CDR3 DNA: TGTGCCACCAGCAGAGGACTACCGAACACCGGGGAGCTGTTTTTT. It specifies CATSRGLPNTGELFF. The chain is built from TRBV15 and TRBJ2-2, with a weak D call TRBD2 (5 bases). In germline, CDR1 is LNHNV, CDR2 YYDKDF (reference sequence). With 1 base removed from V and 0 bases from J, the gap between germline ends came to 6 bases. CDR3 size: 15 residues.

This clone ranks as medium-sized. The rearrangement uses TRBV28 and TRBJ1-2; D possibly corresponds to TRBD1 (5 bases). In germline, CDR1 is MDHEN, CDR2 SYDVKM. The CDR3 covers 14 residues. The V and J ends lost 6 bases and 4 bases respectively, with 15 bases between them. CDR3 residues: CASRDWDGSYGYTF. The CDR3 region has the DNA TGTGCCAGCAGGGACTGGGACGGATCCTATGGCTACACCTTC.

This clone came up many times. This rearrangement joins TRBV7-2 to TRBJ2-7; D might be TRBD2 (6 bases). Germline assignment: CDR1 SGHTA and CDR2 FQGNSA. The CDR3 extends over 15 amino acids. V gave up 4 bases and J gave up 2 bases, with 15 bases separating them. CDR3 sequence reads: CASSSAGTGTYEQYF. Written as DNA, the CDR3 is TGTGCCAGCAGCTCTGCCGGGACTGGCACCTACGAGCAGTACTTC.

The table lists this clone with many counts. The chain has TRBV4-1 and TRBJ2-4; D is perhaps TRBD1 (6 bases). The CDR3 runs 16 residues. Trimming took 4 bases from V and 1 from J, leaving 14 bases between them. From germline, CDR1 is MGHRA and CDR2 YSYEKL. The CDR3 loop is CASSPLLRGAKNIQYF. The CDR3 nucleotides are TGCGCCAGCAGCCCTTTATTAAGGGGGGCCAAAAACATTCAGTACTTC.

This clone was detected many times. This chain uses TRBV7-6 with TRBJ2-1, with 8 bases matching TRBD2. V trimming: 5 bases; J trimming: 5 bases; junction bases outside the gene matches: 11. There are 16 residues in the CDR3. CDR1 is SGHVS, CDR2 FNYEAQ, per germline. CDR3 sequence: CASSPYVGTSHNEQFF. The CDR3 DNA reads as TGTGCCAGCAGCCCTTATGTCGGGACTAGTCACAATGAGCAGTTCTTC.

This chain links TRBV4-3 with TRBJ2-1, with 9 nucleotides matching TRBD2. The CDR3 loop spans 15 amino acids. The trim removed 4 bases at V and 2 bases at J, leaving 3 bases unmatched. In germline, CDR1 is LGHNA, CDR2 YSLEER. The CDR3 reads CASSPLAGTYNEQFF. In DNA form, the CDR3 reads TGCGCCAGCAGCCCACTAGCGGGTACCTACAATGAGCAGTTCTTC.

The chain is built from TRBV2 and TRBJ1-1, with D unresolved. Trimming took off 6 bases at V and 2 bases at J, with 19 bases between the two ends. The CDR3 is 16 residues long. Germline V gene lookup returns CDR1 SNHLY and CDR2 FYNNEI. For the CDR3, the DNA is TGTGCCAGCAGCTTACGTGGCAGTCACGGTAACACTGAAGCTTTCTTT. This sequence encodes CASSLRGSHGNTEAFF.

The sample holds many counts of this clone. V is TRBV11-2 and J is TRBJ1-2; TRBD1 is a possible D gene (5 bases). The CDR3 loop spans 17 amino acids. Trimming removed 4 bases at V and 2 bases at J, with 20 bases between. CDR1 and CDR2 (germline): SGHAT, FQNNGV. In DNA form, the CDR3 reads TGTGCCAGCAGCTCGAGGGAGGGGATTCTGGGAAACTATGGCTACACCTTC. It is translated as CASSSREGILGNYGYTF.

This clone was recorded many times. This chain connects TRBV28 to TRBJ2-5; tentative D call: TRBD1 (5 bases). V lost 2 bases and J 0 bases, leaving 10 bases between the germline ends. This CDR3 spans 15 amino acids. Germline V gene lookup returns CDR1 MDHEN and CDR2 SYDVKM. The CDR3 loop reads CASSLTAGNQETQYF. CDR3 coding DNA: TGTGCCAGCAGTTTAACTGCAGGGAACCAAGAGACCCAGTACTTC.

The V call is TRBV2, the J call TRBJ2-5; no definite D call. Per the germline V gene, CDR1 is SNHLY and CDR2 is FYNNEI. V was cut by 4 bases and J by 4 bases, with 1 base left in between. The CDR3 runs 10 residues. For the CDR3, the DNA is TGTGCCAGCAGTGGAGAGACCCAGTACTTC. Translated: CASSGETQYF.

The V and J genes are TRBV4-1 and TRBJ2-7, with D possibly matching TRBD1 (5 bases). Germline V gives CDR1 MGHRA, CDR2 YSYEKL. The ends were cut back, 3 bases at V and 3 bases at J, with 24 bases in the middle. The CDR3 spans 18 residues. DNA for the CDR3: TGCGCCAGCAGCCATGTCACCGCCCCCAGGGAAGAGAACTACGAGCAGTACTTC. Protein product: CASSHVTAPREENYEQYF.

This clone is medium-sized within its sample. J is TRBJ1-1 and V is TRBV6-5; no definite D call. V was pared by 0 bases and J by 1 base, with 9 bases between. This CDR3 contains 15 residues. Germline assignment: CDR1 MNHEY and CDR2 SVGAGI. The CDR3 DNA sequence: TGTGCCAGCAGTTACTCAGAGGGTGGGAACACTGAAGCTTTCTTT. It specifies CASSYSEGGNTEAFF.

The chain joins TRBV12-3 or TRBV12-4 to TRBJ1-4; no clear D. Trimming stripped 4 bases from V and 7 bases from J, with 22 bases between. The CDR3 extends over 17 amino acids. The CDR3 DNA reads TGTGCCAGCAGTTCCCCCTACAGCTACACTACGGTTGAAAAACTGTTTTTT. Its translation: CASSSPYSYTTVEKLFF.

CDR3: CASSLLGGPLYEQYF. Written as DNA, the CDR3 is TGTGCCAGCAGTTTATTGGGGGGGCCACTCTACGAGCAGTACTTC. The chain carries TRBV28 and TRBJ2-7, with a possible D match to TRBD2 (7 bases). Germline CDR1 and CDR2: MDHEN and SYDVKM. V was shortened by 1 base and J by 3 bases, with 13 bases between the two germline ends. The CDR3 is 15 residues long.

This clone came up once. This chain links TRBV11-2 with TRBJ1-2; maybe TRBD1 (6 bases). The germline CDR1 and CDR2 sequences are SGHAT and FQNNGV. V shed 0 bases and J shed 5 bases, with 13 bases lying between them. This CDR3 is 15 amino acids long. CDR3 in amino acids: CASSLEGGRLYGYTF. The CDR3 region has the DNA TGTGCCAGCAGCTTAGAGGGGGGCAGACTGTATGGCTACACCTTC.

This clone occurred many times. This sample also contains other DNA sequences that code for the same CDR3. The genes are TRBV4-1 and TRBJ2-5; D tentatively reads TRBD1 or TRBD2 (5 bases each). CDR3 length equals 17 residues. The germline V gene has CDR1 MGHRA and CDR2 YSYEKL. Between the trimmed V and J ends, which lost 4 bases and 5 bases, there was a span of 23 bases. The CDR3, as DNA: TGCGCCAGCAGCCCGACTTCCCCGGGACGCGGTGGGGAGACCCAGTACTTC. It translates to CASSPTSPGRGGETQYF.

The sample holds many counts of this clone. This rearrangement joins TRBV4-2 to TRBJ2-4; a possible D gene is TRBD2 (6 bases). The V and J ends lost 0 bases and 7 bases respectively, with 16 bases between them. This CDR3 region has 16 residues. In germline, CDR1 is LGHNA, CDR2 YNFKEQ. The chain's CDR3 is CASSQDEGLAWNIQYF. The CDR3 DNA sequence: TGTGCCAGCAGCCAAGATGAGGGCCTAGCGTGGAACATTCAGTACTTC.